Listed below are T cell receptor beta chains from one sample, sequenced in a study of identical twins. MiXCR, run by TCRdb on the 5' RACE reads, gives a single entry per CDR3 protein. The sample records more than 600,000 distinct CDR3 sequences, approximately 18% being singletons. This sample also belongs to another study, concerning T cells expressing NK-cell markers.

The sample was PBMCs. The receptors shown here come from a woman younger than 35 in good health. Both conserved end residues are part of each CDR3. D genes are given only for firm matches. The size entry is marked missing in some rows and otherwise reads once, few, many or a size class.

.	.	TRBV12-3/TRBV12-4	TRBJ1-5	TGTGCCAGCAGTTTAGGGTTCAAGGTGGCCCAGCATTTT	CASSLGFKVAQHF
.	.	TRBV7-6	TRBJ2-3	TGTGCCAGCAGCCCGGAGGGACAGACAGATACGCAGTATTTT	CASSPEGQTDTQYF
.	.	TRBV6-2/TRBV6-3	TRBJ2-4	TGTGCCAGCAGCCCATGGAGGGTCTTAGCCAAAAACATTCAGTACTTC	CASSPWRVLAKNIQYF
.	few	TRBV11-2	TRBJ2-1	TGTGCCAGCAGCTTAGTCCCGGGCCGCATTGGGCGGAATGAGCAGTTCTTC	CASSLVPGRIGRNEQFF
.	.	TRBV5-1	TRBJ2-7	TGCGCCAGCAGCGTAGTTCCGACAGACGAGCAGTACTTC	CASSVVPTDEQYF
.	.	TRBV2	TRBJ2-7	TGTGCCAGCAGTGAAGCTGAGGGCGGATCCTACGAGCAGTACTTC	CASSEAEGGSYEQYF
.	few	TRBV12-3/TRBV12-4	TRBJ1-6	TGTGCCAGCAGGGACAATGGCAATTCACCCCTCCACTTT	CASRDNGNSPLHF
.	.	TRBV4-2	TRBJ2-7	TGTGCCAGCAGCCGAGTGCCTGAGACAGGACTATACGAGCAGTACTTC	CASSRVPETGLYEQYF
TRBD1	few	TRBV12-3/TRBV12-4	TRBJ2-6	TGTGCCAGCAGTGACAGGGGATACTCTGGGGCCAACGTCCTGACTTTC	CASSDRGYSGANVLTF
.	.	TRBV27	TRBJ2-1	TGTGCCAGCACCACGAATAGGGAGAATGAGCAGTTCTTC	CASTTNRENEQFF
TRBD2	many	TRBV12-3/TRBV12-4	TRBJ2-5	TGTGCCAGCAGCTCCGGGACTAGGGGTGGAGAGACCCAGTACTTC	CASSSGTRGGETQYF
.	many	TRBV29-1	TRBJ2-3	TGCAGCGTCCTAGGGGGACCGGGGGTGGATACGCAGTATTTT	CSVLGGPGVDTQYF
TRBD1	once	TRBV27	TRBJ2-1	TGTGCCAGCAGTTTACAGGGGGCCAGCAATGAGCAGTTCTTC	CASSLQGASNEQFF
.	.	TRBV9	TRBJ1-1	TGTGCCAGCAGCGTAGAAGGACACCAGGGTGACACTGAAGCTTTCTTT	CASSVEGHQGDTEAFF
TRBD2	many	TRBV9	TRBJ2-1	TGTGCCAGCAGCTCACGAGAGGAGACTAGCGGGAGGGCAAGGGTTGAGCAGTTCTTC	CASSSREETSGRARVEQFF
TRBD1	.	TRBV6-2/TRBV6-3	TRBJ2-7	TGTGCCAGCAGGAAAGATCGGGACAGGATCTACGAGCAGTACTTC	CASRKDRDRIYEQYF
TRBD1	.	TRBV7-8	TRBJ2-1	TGTGCCAGCAGTTGGGCGACAGGGGGATACAATGAGCAGTTCTTC	CASSWATGGYNEQFF
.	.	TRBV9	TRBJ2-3	TGTGCCAGCAGCGTAGCGGAAGGTTCCACAGATACGCAGTATTTT	CASSVAEGSTDTQYF
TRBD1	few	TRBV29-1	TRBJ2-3	TGCAGCGGGACAGGGTTGAAAGTCACAGATACGCAGTATTTT	CSGTGLKVTDTQYF
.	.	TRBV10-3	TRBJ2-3	TGTGCCATCAAAGGCCCCTTAAAAGCGGACACAGATACGCAGTATTTT	CAIKGPLKADTDTQYF
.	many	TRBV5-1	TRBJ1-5	TGTGCCAGCAGTTTGGGGGGGGGCAATCAGCCCCAGCATTTT	CASSLGGGNQPQHF
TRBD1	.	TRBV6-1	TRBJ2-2	TGTGCCAGCACATGGCGGGACAGGGGTAGCGGGGAGCTGTTTTTT	CASTWRDRGSGELFF
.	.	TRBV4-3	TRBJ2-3	TGCGCCAGCAGCCAGACAGCTAAGACGCTGTATTTT	CASSQTAKTLYF
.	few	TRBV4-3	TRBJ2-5	TGCGCCAGCAGCCAAGTATCTGGGGCGCGAGAGACCCAGTACTTC	CASSQVSGARETQYF
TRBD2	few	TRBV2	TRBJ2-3	TGTGCCAGCCTGGCGGGAGTTGGGGATACGCAGTATTTT	CASLAGVGDTQYF
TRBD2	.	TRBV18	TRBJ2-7	TGTGCCAGCTCACCCGCTCCGGGAGGGGCCTACGAGCAGTACTTC	CASSPAPGGAYEQYF
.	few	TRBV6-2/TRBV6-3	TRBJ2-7	TGTGCCAGCAGGATCTCCTACGAGCAGTACTTC	CASRISYEQYF
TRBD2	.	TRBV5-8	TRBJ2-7	TGTGCCAGCAGCTCAGGACTAGCAGTAGACTTC	CASSSGLAVDF
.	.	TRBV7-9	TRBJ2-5	TGTGCCACCAAACTCGGGGGCGGACAAGAGACCCAGTACTTC	CATKLGGGQETQYF
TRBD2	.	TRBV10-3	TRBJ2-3	TGTGCCTCGGGACTAGCGGGAGTCCAAGATACGCAGTATTTT	CASGLAGVQDTQYF
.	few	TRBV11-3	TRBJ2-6	TGTGCCAGCAGCCAGAGACAGGCACAAGCTGGGGCCAACGTCCTGACTTTC	CASSQRQAQAGANVLTF
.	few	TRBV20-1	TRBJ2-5	TGCAGTGCTAGGTTCGGGATTGAGACCCAGTACTTC	CSARFGIETQYF
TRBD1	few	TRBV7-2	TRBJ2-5	TGTGCCAGCAGCTTAGGGACAGGGTGGCAAGAGACCCAGTACTTC	CASSLGTGWQETQYF
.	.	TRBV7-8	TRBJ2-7	TGTGCCGGCCGGGACCCCCTTAGGAACGAGCAGTACTTC	CAGRDPLRNEQYF
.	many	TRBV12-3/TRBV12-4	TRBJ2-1	TGTGCCAGCAGATTTCAGGGTAGAGACAATGAGCAGTTCTTC	CASRFQGRDNEQFF